Shown below are 21 T cell receptor beta chains from a single sample sequenced in a study of blood T cell repertoires in COVID-19. The table came from immunoSEQ multiplex PCR; TCRdb's copy has only in-frame clones and leaves some out. The table lists about 73,000 clones, about 86% of them singletons, with over 4.5% in the top ten. Sequencing was done on a sample of peripheral blood. Receptors were obtained from a man in his fifties with active COVID-19.

The gene calls are TRBV19 and TRBJ2-1; a possible D gene is TRBD2 (6 bases). Looked up from germline, CDR1 is LNHDA and CDR2 is SQIVND (reference sequence). The CDR3 is 14 residues long. Trimming left V 6 bases short and J 7 bases short, with 16 bases between. CDR3 sequence reads: CASSIRRGLNEQFF. DNA for the CDR3: TGTGCCAGTAGCATACGACGGGGGTTAAATGAGCAGTTCTTC.

This clone appeared once. J is TRBJ1-3 and V is TRBV2; D remains unclear. The ends were cut back, 5 bases at V and 3 bases at J, with 8 bases in the middle. The CDR3 runs to 13 residues. Germline assignment: CDR1 SNHLY and CDR2 FYNNEI. The CDR3 DNA reads as TGTGCCAGCAGTTTAGTAGATGGAAACACCATATATTTT. Protein: CASSLVDGNTIYF.

The V gene is TRBV15, the J gene TRBJ2-7; maybe TRBD1 (6 bases). The CDR3 is 16 amino acids. Germline V lookup: CDR1 LNHNV, CDR2 YYDKDF (reference sequence). The V and J ends lost 0 bases and 0 bases respectively, with 12 bases between them. CDR3: CATSREDSRVSYEQYF. CDR3 bases: TGTGCCACCAGCAGAGAGGACAGCCGCGTCTCCTACGAGCAGTACTTC.

The chain uses TRBV5-1 and TRBJ1-2; no clear D gene. Between the trimmed V and J ends, which lost 1 base and 1 base, there was a span of 14 bases. Looked up from germline, CDR1 is SGHRS and CDR2 is YFSETQ. This CDR3 is 16 amino acids long. The CDR3 protein is CASSLKPGEGNYGYTF. CDR3 sequence (DNA): TGCGCCAGCAGCTTGAAGCCCGGTGAGGGTAACTATGGCTACACCTTC.

The chain is built from TRBV19 and TRBJ2-7, with D maybe TRBD2 (6 bases). The CDR3 spans 13 residues. Trimming removed 5 bases at V and 6 bases at J, with 14 bases between. Looked up from germline, CDR1 is LNHDA and CDR2 is SQIVND (reference sequence). The CDR3 region has the DNA TGTGCCAGTAGTGGTGGGACTTCCGTCGAGCAGTACTTC. Translating gives CASSGGTSVEQYF.

The V and J genes are TRBV2 and TRBJ2-1; 14 bases are shared with TRBD2. CDR3 length: 17 residues. CDR1 and CDR2 from the germline V gene are SNHLY and FYNNEI. The V and J ends lost 5 bases and 4 bases, in that order; junction bases with no gene match: 7. The CDR3 protein is CASSSGTSGRDYNEQFF. The CDR3 coding sequence is TGTGCCAGCAGTAGCGGGACTAGCGGGAGAGATTACAATGAGCAGTTCTTC. Looking up the rest from reference TRBV2 and TRBJ2-1 gives the full variable domain: EPEVTQTPSHQVTQMGQEVILRCVPISNHLYFYWYRQILGQKVEFLVSFYNNEISEKSEIFDDQFSVERPDGSNFTLKIRSTKLEDSAMYFCASSSGTSGRDYNEQFFGPGTRLTVL.

This sequence joins TRBV3-1 (or the pseudogene TRBV3-2) and TRBJ2-5; TRBD2 agrees at 11 bases. Trimming took 7 bases from V and 4 from J; bases not matched to a gene: 17. The CDR3 contains 18 residues. Germline lookup yields CDR1 LGHDT and CDR2 YNNKEL (reference sequence). Written as DNA, the CDR3 is TGTGCCAGCACCTCACCACCGATAGCGGGAGGGCCATCAGAGACCCAGTACTTC. Translated, it gives CASTSPPIAGGPSETQYF.

This clone was found a few times. This chain links TRBV12-2 with TRBJ1-5; the D call in the table, TRBD1, was not verified against the DNA. TRBV12-2 is labeled a pseudogene. The CDR3 is made up of 19 amino acids. CDR3 amino acids: CARGIGLGQGAKSNQPQHF. Written as DNA, the CDR3 is TGTGCAAGAGGGATAGGGTTGGGACAGGGGGCGAAGAGCAATCAGCCCCAGCATTTT.

The chain carries TRBV21-1 and TRBJ1-2; the listed D gene, TRBD1, was not tested against the DNA. TRBV21-1 is classified as a pseudogene. The CDR3 consists of 17 residues. The CDR3 DNA reads as TGTGCCAGCAGCAGGCCGGGACAGAAAATCGCTAACTATGGCTACACCTTC. Translating it yields CASSRPGQKIANYGYTF.

This clone occurred a few times. Written as DNA, the CDR3 is TGTGCCAGCAGTGAAGCGCGACAGGGAGGCGAGCAGTACTTC. This codes for CASSEARQGGEQYF. J is TRBJ2-7 and V is TRBV2; D is perhaps TRBD1 (7 bases). CDR1 SNHLY and CDR2 FYNNEI come from the germline V gene. Trimming stripped 0 bases from V and 6 bases from J, with 12 bases between. CDR3 size: 14 residues.

Comment on this clone: The junction and the germline gene differ at one end; a read error may be behind it. The chain is built from TRBV4-2 and TRBJ1-6; 10 bases align to TRBD1. The CDR3 is made up of 15 amino acids. The germline gives CDR1 LGHNA, CDR2 YNFKEQ. The CDR3 protein is CASTQGDRGNSPLHF. The CDR3 DNA is TGTGCCAGCACCCAAGGGGACAGGGGTAATTCACCCCTCCACTTT.

The chain combines TRBV19 with TRBJ1-1; D unclear. V lost 5 bases and J lost 0, with 7 bases in between. This CDR3 has 13 amino acids. Germline values: CDR1 LNHDA, CDR2 SQIVND (reference sequence). The CDR3 region has the DNA TGTGCCAGTAGTGTCCATTTGAACACTGAAGCTTTCTTT. Translation: CASSVHLNTEAFF.

The chain links TRBV5-1 to TRBJ2-1; 14 bases fit TRBD2. The CDR3 consists of 16 residues. CDR1 and CDR2 (germline): SGHRS, YFSETQ. The trim removed 4 bases at V and 7 bases at J, leaving 7 bases unmatched. CDR3 DNA sequence: TGCGCCAGCAGCCTGACCGGGACTAGCGGGGGAAATGAGCAGTTCTTC. Translating gives CASSLTGTSGGNEQFF. Looking up the rest from reference TRBV5-1 and TRBJ2-1 gives the full variable domain: KAGVTQTPRYLIKTRGQQVTLSCSPISGHRSVSWYQQTPGQGLQFLFEYFSETQRNKGNFPGRFSGRQFSNSRSEMNVSTLELGDSALYLCASSLTGTSGGNEQFFGPGTRLTVL.

This chain links TRBV20-1 with TRBJ2-4; D might be TRBD1 (6 bases). CDR1 is DFQATT and CDR2 is SNEGSKA in the germline V gene (reference sequence). V was clipped by 3 bases and J by 14 bases, with 14 bases between them. The CDR3 is 11 residues long. CDR3 DNA: TGCAGTGCTAGCTCCGGACAGTCTAAGTACTTC. Translation gives CSASSGQSKYF.

This clone was recorded only once. The chain recombines TRBV6-2 or TRBV6-3 with TRBJ1-5; D gene ambiguous. Germline values: CDR1 MNHEY, CDR2 SVGEGT. Trimming removed 2 bases at V and 9 bases at J, with 11 bases between. The CDR3 runs 13 residues. CDR3 residues: CASSYPEVTPQHF. The CDR3 bases are TGTGCCAGCAGTTACCCGGAGGTAACGCCCCAGCATTTT.

The chain joins TRBV12-3 or TRBV12-4 to TRBJ1-1, with 7 bases identical to TRBD1. Germline trimming cut 8 bases from V and 6 bases from J; bases unmatched to any gene: 3. The CDR3 loop spans 11 amino acids. Here the CDR3 DNA reads TGTGCCAGCCTCAGGGGGGCTGAAGCTTTCTTT. The encoded protein is CASLRGAEAFF.

The chain is built from TRBV25-1 and TRBJ1-5; 8 bases map to TRBD1. This CDR3 contains 14 residues. V gave up 4 bases and J gave up 1 base; unmatched junction bases: 0. Germline CDR1 and CDR2: MGHDK and SYGVNS. The CDR3 is CASSGTGSNQPQHF. Written as DNA, the CDR3 is TGTGCCAGCAGTGGGACAGGGAGCAATCAGCCCCAGCATTTT.

The chain carries TRBV3-1 (or the pseudogene TRBV3-2) and TRBJ1-4; 8 nucleotides line up with TRBD1. The CDR3 is made up of 14 amino acids. CDR1 and CDR2 from the germline V gene are LGHDT and YNNKEL (reference sequence). V shed 5 bases and J 5 bases; nucleotides not matched to a gene: 4. CDR3: CASSADRANEKLFF. The CDR3 nucleotides read TGTGCCAGCAGCGCGGACAGGGCGAATGAAAAACTGTTTTTT.

The rearrangement links TRBV5-5 to TRBJ1-2; 9 positions match TRBD1. After removal of 0 bases from V and 4 bases from J, the junction contained 4 bases not matched to a gene. In germline, CDR1 is SGHKS, CDR2 YYEKEE (reference sequence). The CDR3 extends over 15 amino acids. CDR3 nucleotides: TGTGCCAGCAGCTTGGAGGGACAGGGACCCTATGGCTACACCTTC. Translation: CASSLEGQGPYGYTF.

The rearrangement joins TRBV18 to TRBJ1-5, with TRBD1 as a possible D gene (5 bases). The CDR3 loop spans 15 amino acids. The V gene lost 3 bases and the J gene lost 3 bases, with 12 bases spanning the gap. Germline-derived CDR1 and CDR2 are KGHSH and LQKENI. The DNA of the CDR3 is TGTGCCAGCTCACCGGAAGCGGGGGACAATCAGCCCCAGCATTTT. It is translated as CASSPEAGDNQPQHF.

The rearrangement joins TRBV27 to TRBJ1-1; D perhaps matches TRBD1 (6 bases). The ends were cut back, 9 bases at V and 2 bases at J, with 13 bases in the middle. CDR3 length: 13 amino acids. Germline CDR1 and CDR2: MNHEY and SMNVEV (reference sequence). The CDR3 DNA is TGTGCCAGTGGTGACAGGCTAAACACTGAAGCTTTCTTT. Its protein is CASGDRLNTEAFF.